Below, 16 T cell receptor beta chains from the same sample are listed, as sequenced in a study of T cell repertoires in cytomegalovirus infection. TCRdb re-analysed the reads in MiXCR, keeping a single row per CDR3 protein. The table shows about 260,000 distinct CDR3 sequences, with about 13% occurring only once. The sample consisted of PBMCs. These receptors all stem from a human donor in good health (CMV status not recorded). Some clones in this sample may be carry-over from other donors' samples.

This clonotype appeared many times. V usage is TRBV28 and J usage is TRBJ1-3, with 10 bases identical to TRBD1. The CDR3 contains 15 residues. Germline V gives CDR1 MDHEN, CDR2 SYDVKM. Unmatched junction bases numbered 2, after V lost 3 bases and J lost 3 bases. The CDR3 protein is CASSFGDRGGNTIYF. The CDR3 DNA sequence: TGTGCCAGCAGTTTTGGGGACAGGGGTGGAAACACCATATATTTT.

In its sample, this clonotype was seen many times. The gene calls are TRBV2 and TRBJ2-1, with D perhaps matching TRBD1 (5 bases). The CDR3 totals 12 residues. Germline loops: CDR1 SNHLY, CDR2 FYNNEI. Trimming took 5 bases from V and 10 from J, leaving 12 bases between them. In nucleotides, the CDR3 is TGTGCCAGCAGTTCAGCAGGGATCGAGCAGTTCTTC. The encoded protein is CASSSAGIEQFF. Variable domain in full (rest from reference TRBV2 and TRBJ2-1): EPEVTQTPSHQVTQMGQEVILRCVPISNHLYFYWYRQILGQKVEFLVSFYNNEISEKSEIFDDQFSVERPDGSNFTLKIRSTKLEDSAMYFCASSSAGIEQFFGPGTRLTVL.

V is TRBV29-1 and J is TRBJ2-7, with D perhaps matching TRBD1 (6 bases). Per the germline V gene, CDR1 is SQVTM and CDR2 is ANQGSEA. The V end was cut by 4 bases, the J end by 9 bases, with 25 bases between. The CDR3 is made up of 15 amino acids. The CDR3 nucleotides are TGCAGCGTTGTCATCATCAGGGGATCCGCTACGGGGCAGTACTTC. Its protein is CSVVIIRGSATGQYF.

This chain connects TRBV20-1 to TRBJ2-5, with TRBD2 matching over 7 bases. Germline CDR1 is DFQATT and CDR2 is SNEGSKA (reference sequence). CDR3 size: 13 residues. Germline trimming cut 6 bases from V and 4 bases from J; bases unmatched to any gene: 8. The CDR3 DNA reads as TGCAGTGCGCCGCCGGGGGGTGGAGAGACCCAGTACTTC. Translated, it gives CSAPPGGGETQYF.

This clonotype was seen many times. The rearrangement joins TRBV11-2 to TRBJ1-2; TRBD1 matches at 10 bases. With 3 bases clipped from V and 8 bases from J, the junction kept 12 bases outside the gene matches. CDR1 is SGHAT and CDR2 is FQNNGV in the germline V gene. The length of the CDR3 is 16 residues. CDR3 sequence: CASSFLDRGRERGYTF. CDR3 DNA sequence: TGTGCCAGCAGCTTTCTCGACAGGGGGCGAGAGCGGGGCTACACCTTC.

This clonotype was picked up many times. This sequence joins TRBV6-1 and TRBJ1-1; 9 bases align to TRBD1. Per germline, CDR1 MNHNS and CDR2 SASEGT. The CDR3 sequence is 13 residues long. J was trimmed by 11 bases and V by 3 bases; bases with no gene match: 7. CDR3 loop: CASSENRGRYAFF. As DNA, the CDR3 is TGTGCCAGCAGTGAGAACAGGGGGCGATATGCTTTCTTT.

In this sample, this clonotype turned up a few times. The chain is built from TRBV12-3 or TRBV12-4 and TRBJ2-7; 8 positions match TRBD1. The CDR3 covers 14 residues. The junction had 9 bases not matched to a gene; V was cut back by 6 bases and J by 5 bases. This chain's CDR3 is CASSLRTGRDEQYF. The DNA for the CDR3 is TGTGCCAGCAGCCTTCGGACAGGGCGGGACGAGCAGTACTTC.

The chain joins TRBV29-1 to TRBJ2-5; a weak D match, TRBD1 (7 bases). Germline assignment: CDR1 SQVTM and CDR2 ANQGSEA. The CDR3 has 13 residues. The V end was cut by 0 bases, the J end by 5 bases, with 10 bases between. DNA for the CDR3: TGCAGCGTTGAAGACAGGGGGAGGGAGACCCAGTACTTC. It specifies CSVEDRGRETQYF.

This chain uses TRBV12-3 or TRBV12-4 with TRBJ1-5, with D unclear. CDR3 length: 15 residues. Deletions cut 6 bases from V and 2 bases from J, with 14 bases between. The CDR3 DNA reads TGTGCCAGCAGCCCCATAGGAAGTGGCAATCAGCCCCAGCATTTT. Translated: CASSPIGSGNQPQHF.

In this sample, this clonotype turned up a few times. The chain is built from TRBV5-6 and TRBJ2-7; D gene ambiguous. The germline V and J ends were trimmed by 2 bases and 2 bases, with 8 bases remaining between them. The length of the CDR3 is 13 residues. CDR1 is SGHDT and CDR2 is YYEEEE in the germline V gene. CDR3 sequence: CASSLMSPYEQYF. CDR3 coding DNA: TGTGCCAGCAGCTTAATGTCTCCCTACGAGCAGTACTTC.

The J gene is TRBJ2-6, the V gene TRBV25-1; 9 bases line up with TRBD1. V trimming: 3 bases; J trimming: 1 base; junction bases outside the gene matches: 7. Germline values: CDR1 MGHDK, CDR2 SYGVNS. The CDR3 has 18 residues. The chain's CDR3 is CASSESQGASSGANVLTF. The CDR3 bases are TGTGCCAGCAGTGAGTCACAGGGGGCGTCTTCTGGGGCCAACGTCCTGACTTTC.

This clonotype was picked up many times. For the CDR3, the DNA is TGTGCCATCAGGGACTTCGGAGAAAAACTGTTTTTT. Amino acid sequence: CAIRDFGEKLFF. The chain carries TRBV10-3 and TRBJ1-4; D gene unclear. V was shortened by 6 bases and J by 8 bases, with 10 bases between the two germline ends. Per the germline V gene, CDR1 is ENHRY and CDR2 is SYGVKD. The CDR3 length is 12 residues.

This clonotype was counted at least ten times. The chain couples TRBV7-2 to TRBJ2-1; the D call may be TRBD1 or TRBD2 (5 bases each). V was trimmed by 3 bases and J by 5 bases, leaving 11 bases between them. CDR1 and CDR2 (germline): SGHTA, FQGNSA. There are 14 residues in the CDR3. CDR3 coding DNA: TGTGCCAGCAGCTTTGGGGGACCCGACAATGAGCAGTTCTTC. Protein product: CASSFGGPDNEQFF.

A few counts support this clonotype. The chain links TRBV20-1 to TRBJ1-5, with 9 bases identical to TRBD1. The germline V gene has CDR1 DFQATT and CDR2 SNEGSKA (reference sequence). V trimming: 1 base; J trimming: 0 bases; junction bases outside the gene matches: 10. The CDR3 covers 18 residues. The CDR3 sequence is CSARVRTGGGYSNQPQHF. CDR3 nucleotide sequence: TGCAGTGCTAGAGTTAGAACAGGGGGCGGTTATAGCAATCAGCCCCAGCATTTT.

V gene TRBV20-1 combines with J gene TRBJ2-1, with D maybe TRBD2 (5 bases). V was pared by 0 bases and J by 5 bases, with 11 bases between. The CDR3 sequence is 14 residues long. Germline CDR1 is DFQATT and CDR2 is SNEGSKA (reference sequence). The CDR3 bases are TGCAGTGCTAGAGAAACAGCGGAAGACAATGAGCAGTTCTTC. Translating it yields CSARETAEDNEQFF.

This clonotype came up many times. The chain is built from TRBV7-9 and TRBJ2-7; no firm D call. CDR3 length: 12 amino acids. Trimming took off 3 bases at V and 3 bases at J, with 6 bases between the two ends. Per germline, CDR1 SEHNR and CDR2 FQNEAQ (reference sequence). CDR3 protein: CASSFLNYEQYF. In nucleotides, the CDR3 is TGTGCCAGCAGCTTCCTTAACTACGAGCAGTACTTC.